This TCR beta chain was identified during a study of T cell repertoires in cytomegalovirus infection. On the study more broadly: Based on public TCR beta signatures, there were indications of CMV infection and of a matching HLA type. Findings and caveats of the study: It was HLA-C-restricted CMV-specific TCR beta clonotypes that dominated the response ex vivo. Cumulative frequency of public TCR beta families picked out carriers of CMV plus the relevant HLA.

The V gene's germline CDR1 is LGHNA and CDR2 YNFKEQ. V dropped 0 bases and J dropped 7 bases, with 13 bases sitting between them. The CDR3 is made up of 15 amino acids. A single record per CDR3 protein comes from TCRdb applying MiXCR to the reads. The sample includes about 490,000 distinct CDR3 sequences, more than 15% of them seen just once. This clonotype was observed at least ten times. What it binds is not known. This sequence originates from a human donor in good health (CMV status not recorded). Some clones in this sample may be carry-over from other donors' samples. This chain links TRBV4-2 with TRBJ1-5; D perhaps matches TRBD1 (5 bases). What was sequenced was CD8+ T cells from PBMCs. This CDR3 is CASSQDFGGVQPQHF. CDR3 bases: TGTGCCAGCAGCCAAGATTTTGGAGGGGTGCAGCCCCAGCATTTT.